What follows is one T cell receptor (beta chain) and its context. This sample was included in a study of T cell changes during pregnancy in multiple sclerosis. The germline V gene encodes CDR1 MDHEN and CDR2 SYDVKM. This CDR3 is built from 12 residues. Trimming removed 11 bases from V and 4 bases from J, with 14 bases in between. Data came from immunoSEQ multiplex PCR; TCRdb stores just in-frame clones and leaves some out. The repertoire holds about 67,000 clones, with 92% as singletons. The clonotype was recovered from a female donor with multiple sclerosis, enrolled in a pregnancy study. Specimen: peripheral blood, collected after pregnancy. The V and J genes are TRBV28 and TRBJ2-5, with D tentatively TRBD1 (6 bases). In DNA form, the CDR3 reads TGTGCCTCAGCAGGGGATGCAGAGACCCAGTACTTC. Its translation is CASAGDAETQYF.